This T cell receptor (beta chain) was retrieved from a study of cytomegalovirus exposure and HLA in healthy donors. PCR used 60 Vbeta primers and 13 Jbeta primers. The table came from immunoSEQ multiplex PCR; TCRdb's copy has only in-frame clones and leaves some out. The data hold some 150,000 clones, with 80% observed a single time. This clone was seen once. What it binds is not known. V shed 5 bases, J shed 9 bases, and the junction held 10 bases outside the gene matches. CDR1 and CDR2 (germline): PRHDT, FYEKMQ (reference sequence). CDR3 size: 16 residues. Overall study results and limits: Later work found that TCR association rates differed between HLA loci; DRB1 had the most and HLA-C the fewest.

The source material was PBMCs. The chain uses TRBV13 and TRBJ1-6; 10 bases are shared with TRBD1. The TCR comes from a man aged 25-40 years in good health and CMV-seronegative. CDR3 sequence (DNA): TGTGCCAGCAGCCACCGGACAGGGGGTTTAGGTTCACCCCTCCACTTT. It translates to CASSHRTGGLGSPLHF.